This T cell receptor beta chain was identified during a study of breast tumors, draining lymph nodes, adjacent tissues. Per the germline V gene, CDR1 is SGHDT and CDR2 is YYEEEE. The CDR3 consists of 15 residues. The junction had 7 bases not matched to a gene; V was cut back by 4 bases and J by 3 bases. This clonotype came up a few times. TCRdb passed the multiplex PCR reads through MiXCR, listing each CDR3 protein once. The sample lists approximately 170,000 distinct CDR3 sequences; 30% to 35% were seen once. Breast cancer patients provided tissue from their axillary draining lymph nodes. This receptor was identified in a female donor with breast cancer. Some clones in this sample may be carry-over from other donors' samples. Sequenced input: axillary lymph node tissue. The rearrangement links TRBV5-6 to TRBJ1-2, with 9 bases aligning to TRBD1. The chain's CDR3 is CASSGDRALDYGYTF. CDR3 in DNA: TGTGCCAGCAGCGGGGACAGGGCGCTTGACTATGGCTACACCTTC.